These 22 T cell receptor beta chains originate from one sample sequenced in a study of cytomegalovirus exposure and HLA in healthy donors. The PCR used 60 Vbeta and 13 Jbeta primers. Produced via immunoSEQ multiplex PCR; TCRdb's table is partial and in-frame only. The table shows about 170,000 clones, with around 80% occurring only once. Sequencing was done on a sample of PBMCs. The receptor set was obtained from a male donor in good health and CMV-seronegative.

The rearrangement links TRBV6-5 to TRBJ1-6, with D uncertain. V lost 6 bases to trimming and J lost 0 bases, with 6 bases between them. CDR3 length: 14 residues. Germline CDR1 is MNHEY and CDR2 is SVGAGI. CDR3 DNA: TGTGCCAGCAGCAGAAGCTCCTATAATTCACCCCTCCACTTT. It is translated as CASSRSSYNSPLHF.

The chain is built from TRBV7-8 and TRBJ1-1, with 7 bases lining up with TRBD1. V lost 5 bases and J lost 4; bases outside the gene matches: 10. Germline V gene lookup returns CDR1 SGHVS and CDR2 FQNEAQ. The CDR3 has 15 amino acids. The CDR3 DNA reads TGTGCCAGCAGCCTCACAGGGGTACCGGGCACTGAAGCTTTCTTT. It yields the protein CASSLTGVPGTEAFF. The variable domain in full, completed from reference TRBV7-8 and TRBJ1-1, reads GAGVSQSPRYKVAKRGQDVALRCDPISGHVSLFWYQQALGQGPEFLTYFQNEAQLDKSGLPSDRFFAERPEGSVSTLKIQRTQQEDSAVYLCASSLTGVPGTEAFFGQGTRLTVV.

This rearrangement joins TRBV9 to TRBJ1-6; the D gene is possibly TRBD1 (6 bases). CDR1 and CDR2 from the germline V gene are SGDLS and YYNGEE. Trimming stripped 3 bases from V and 7 bases from J, with 11 bases between. CDR3 length: 14 residues. The CDR3 here is CASSATGGNSPLHF. CDR3 nucleotides: TGTGCCAGCAGCGCGACAGGCGGGAATTCACCCCTCCACTTT.

This clone was recorded only once. The chain has TRBV7-9 and TRBJ2-3, with TRBD2 matching 9 bases. With V trimmed by 1 base and J by 1 base, 3 bases remained unmatched. In germline, CDR1 is SEHNR, CDR2 FQNEAQ (reference sequence). This CDR3 comprises 16 residues. CDR3: CASSLDRTSGTDTQYF. CDR3 in DNA: TGTGCCAGCAGCTTAGATAGGACTAGCGGCACAGATACGCAGTATTTT. Full variable domain (missing parts from reference TRBV7-9 and TRBJ2-3): DTGVSQNPRHKITKRGQNVTFRCDPISEHNRLYWYRQTLGQGPEFLTYFQNEAQLEKSRLLSDRFSAERPKGSFSTLEIQRTEQGDSAMYLCASSLDRTSGTDTQYFGPGTRLTVL.

V usage is TRBV25-1 and J usage is TRBJ2-7, with a tentative D call TRBD2 (5 bases). Germline V gene lookup returns CDR1 MGHDK and CDR2 SYGVNS. This CDR3 is built from 13 residues. V was pared by 4 bases and J by 2 bases, with 9 bases between. Here the CDR3 DNA reads TGTGCCAGCAGTGGGAGGATCACCTACGAGCAGTACTTC. Its protein is CASSGRITYEQYF.

The chain couples TRBV5-6 to TRBJ2-7; maybe TRBD2 (6 bases). The CDR3 is 14 residues long. The V end lost 4 bases, the J end lost 0 bases, and 11 bases lay between the germline ends. The germline V gene encodes CDR1 SGHDT and CDR2 YYEEEE. The CDR3 here is CASSPGVLSYEQYF. CDR3 sequence (DNA): TGTGCCAGCAGCCCGGGGGTCCTCTCCTACGAGCAGTACTTC.

As to this clone: Since no conserved phenylalanine or tryptophan closes the CDR3, a read error is the likely cause. The chain has TRBV27 and TRBJ1-2, with a weak D call TRBD1 (6 bases). The V end was cut by 5 bases, the J end by 4 bases, with 11 bases between. The CDR3 consists of 13 residues. The germline V gene encodes CDR1 MNHEY and CDR2 SMNVEV (reference sequence). The CDR3 DNA reads as TGTGCCAGCAGTCTACAGGGACCCTATGGCTACACCCTC. Translating it yields CASSLQGPYGYTL.

The gene calls are TRBV5-1 and TRBJ1-3; 7 nucleotides match TRBD1. The V and J ends lost 4 bases and 0 bases, in that order; junction bases with no gene match: 13. The CDR3 totals 18 residues. Looked up from germline, CDR1 is SGHRS and CDR2 is YFSETQ. The CDR3 spells CASSPWTGTYDSGNTIYF. The CDR3 DNA follows: TGCGCCAGCAGCCCCTGGACAGGCACCTACGACTCTGGAAACACCATATATTTT.

The chain has TRBV30 and TRBJ1-2; tentative D call: TRBD1 (5 bases). Deletions cut 0 bases from V and 0 bases from J, with 14 bases between. Germline-derived CDR1 and CDR2 are GTSNPN and SVGIG (reference sequence). The CDR3 has 16 amino acids. CDR3 sequence (DNA): TGTGCCTGGAGTGTCGATTGGCAGGGTCCTAACTATGGCTACACCTTC. Translation: CAWSVDWQGPNYGYTF.

The chain links TRBV10-2 to TRBJ1-5, with D hard to call. The V gene lost 3 bases and the J gene lost 3 bases, with 3 bases spanning the gap. Germline values: CDR1 WSHSY, CDR2 SAAADI. The CDR3 contains 12 residues. The CDR3 DNA follows: TGCGCCAGCAGTGATAACAATCAGCCCCAGCATTTT. Amino acid sequence: CASSDNNQPQHF.

The rearrangement links TRBV11-2 to TRBJ2-5; 14 bases fit TRBD2. CDR1 and CDR2 from the germline V gene are SGHAT and FQNNGV. This CDR3 contains 15 residues. With 6 bases clipped from V and 7 bases from J, the junction kept 7 bases outside the gene matches. The CDR3 spells CASRPGLAGGPTQYF. Written as DNA, the CDR3 is TGTGCCAGCAGACCCGGACTAGCGGGGGGACCGACCCAGTACTTC.

The chain is built from TRBV7-2 and TRBJ1-2, with 7 bases identical to TRBD1. This CDR3 is 13 amino acids long. Germline loops: CDR1 SGHTA, CDR2 FQGNSA. V dropped 5 bases and J dropped 11; count of bases not matched to a gene: 11. This chain's CDR3 is CASSPGTAPAYTF. CDR3 in DNA: TGTGCCAGCAGCCCCGGGACAGCCCCTGCGTACACCTTC.

J is TRBJ2-3 and V is TRBV19; 9 bases map to TRBD1. This CDR3 comprises 14 residues. From germline, CDR1 is LNHDA and CDR2 SQIVND (reference sequence). Trimming took 10 bases from V and 0 from J; bases not matched to a gene: 5. CDR3 sequence: CATGTGHSTDTQYF. In DNA form, the CDR3 reads TGTGCCACAGGGACAGGGCATAGCACAGATACGCAGTATTTT.

The chain is built from TRBV4-1 and TRBJ2-1, with TRBD2 matching 10 bases. The CDR3 has 17 residues. Germline assignment: CDR1 MGHRA and CDR2 YSYEKL. The V segment lost 0 bases and the J segment 4 bases; nucleotides outside the gene matches: 6. The CDR3 reads CASSQDRSGGPYNEQFF. The CDR3 region has the DNA TGCGCCAGCAGCCAAGATCGTAGCGGGGGGCCTTACAATGAGCAGTTCTTC.

The chain joins TRBV30 to TRBJ1-4, with TRBD1 identical over 9 bases. Germline CDR1 is GTSNPN and CDR2 is SVGIG (reference sequence). This CDR3 is 16 amino acids long. V shed 3 bases, J shed 0 bases, and the junction held 5 bases outside the gene matches. The CDR3 DNA reads TGTGCCTGGAGGGACAGGGGAGGTCCAACTAATGAAAAACTGTTTTTT. Its protein is CAWRDRGGPTNEKLFF.

This clone was counted between two and nine times. The chain has TRBV10-3 and TRBJ2-5; 7 positions agree with TRBD2. Germline CDR1 is ENHRY and CDR2 is SYGVKD. The V and J ends lost 7 bases and 2 bases, in that order; junction bases with no gene match: 4. This CDR3 has 13 amino acids. The CDR3 sequence is CAINRGEQETQYF. CDR3 in DNA: TGTGCCATCAACCGGGGGGAACAAGAGACCCAGTACTTC.

The chain carries TRBV18 and TRBJ2-2; tentative D call: TRBD1 (6 bases). V lost 5 bases and J lost 5, with 12 bases in between. Germline V gene sequence: CDR1 KGHSH, CDR2 LQKENI. This CDR3 has 14 amino acids. The CDR3 here is CASSTGQVTGELFF. CDR3 in DNA: TGTGCCAGCTCAACGGGACAAGTTACCGGGGAGCTGTTTTTT.

The chain is built from TRBV7-6 and TRBJ2-7; weak D call: TRBD1 (6 bases). Between the trimmed V and J ends, which lost 8 bases and 2 bases, there was a span of 16 bases. This CDR3 comprises 14 residues. In germline, CDR1 is SGHVS, CDR2 FNYEAQ. The CDR3 region has the DNA TGTGCCAGCGCCCGCACGACAGGCACCTACGAGCAGTACTTC. The encoded protein is CASARTTGTYEQYF.

The chain carries TRBV19 and TRBJ1-6, with D unclear. Trimming removed 4 bases from V and 10 bases from J, with 17 bases in between. CDR1 LNHDA and CDR2 SQIVND come from the germline V gene (reference sequence). The CDR3 runs 15 residues. The CDR3 DNA reads TGTGCCAGTAGTAAAGGAGCGTACCCGAACTCACCCCTCCACTTT. Translated: CASSKGAYPNSPLHF.

CDR3 in amino acids: CAWGPSFEETQYF. The CDR3 DNA is TGTGCCTGGGGCCCAAGTTTCGAAGAGACCCAGTACTTC. The rearrangement links TRBV30 to TRBJ2-5; D unclear. Trimming removed 5 bases at V and 3 bases at J, with 13 bases between. Germline V lookup: CDR1 GTSNPN, CDR2 SVGIG (reference sequence). This CDR3 is built from 13 residues.

The chain links TRBV5-6 to TRBJ1-1; D remains unclear. The CDR3 totals 13 residues. Trimming pared 3 bases from V and 0 bases from J, leaving 6 bases between. Germline values: CDR1 SGHDT, CDR2 YYEEEE. The CDR3 spells CASSSTVNTEAFF. DNA for the CDR3: TGTGCCAGCAGCTCCACAGTGAACACTGAAGCTTTCTTT.

V gene TRBV2 combines with J gene TRBJ2-7, with a weak D call TRBD1 (6 bases). The CDR3 covers 12 residues. CDR1 and CDR2 (germline): SNHLY, FYNNEI. The V gene lost 7 bases and the J gene lost 3 bases, with 10 bases spanning the gap. CDR3 amino acids: CASNQGLYEQYF. The CDR3, as DNA: TGTGCCAGCAATCAGGGGCTCTACGAGCAGTACTTC.